These 2 T cell receptor beta chains originate from one sample sequenced in a study of blood T cell repertoires in COVID-19. Sequencing was performed with immunoSEQ multiplex PCR; in TCRdb, only in-frame clones are kept and a portion is missing. The profile shows 45,000 to 70,000 clones, roughly 87% of them singletons. Sequencing was done on a sample of peripheral blood. Receptors originate from a woman in her fifties or sixties with acute or convalescent COVID-19.

CDR3 sequence (DNA): TGTGCCAGCAGGCAAGACAGTTACGAGCAGTACTTC. Translation: CASRQDSYEQYF. The gene calls are TRBV2 and TRBJ2-7, with a possible D match to TRBD1 (5 bases). Germline CDR1 SNHLY, CDR2 FYNNEI. The CDR3 loop spans 12 amino acids. The ends were cut back, 6 bases at V and 4 bases at J, with 10 bases in the middle.

This clone occurred once. This chain joins TRBV7-9 and TRBJ1-6; D may be TRBD1 (5 bases). The germline V gene has CDR1 SEHNR and CDR2 FQNEAQ (reference sequence). Trimming shortened V by 6 bases and J by 8 bases, and 20 bases separated the two germline ends. The CDR3 is 16 amino acids. This CDR3 reads CASSWRQPQGDSPLHF. The CDR3 DNA is TGTGCCAGCAGTTGGAGACAGCCCCAAGGCGATTCACCCCTCCACTTT.